The 24 T cell receptor beta chains reported below all come from one sample, sequenced in a study of T cell responses to AZD1222 COVID-19 vaccine. Here immunoSEQ multiplex PCR was the method, and the copy in TCRdb shows in-frame clones only, minus some. The sample holds some 120,000 clones, roughly 90% seen once. Sequencing was performed on peripheral blood, taken on day 0 of MenACWY control vaccination. The receptor set was obtained from an adult in good health.

This chain uses TRBV9 with TRBJ2-3; 8 positions agree with TRBD2. This CDR3 has 16 residues. Germline CDR1 and CDR2: SGDLS and YYNGEE. V shed 0 bases, J shed 2 bases, and the junction held 5 bases outside the gene matches. The CDR3 region has the DNA TGTGCCAGCAGCGTAGGGGCGGGAGGTTTCACAGATACGCAGTATTTT. Protein sequence: CASSVGAGGFTDTQYF.

The genes are TRBV27 and TRBJ2-7, with TRBD2 matching 11 bases. The CDR3 covers 15 residues. Germline CDR1 reads MNHEY; CDR2 reads SMNVEV (reference sequence). Trimming took 6 bases from V and 4 from J; bases not matched to a gene: 8. This chain's CDR3 is CASRPLAGVGYEQYF. The CDR3, as DNA: TGTGCCAGCAGGCCACTAGCGGGAGTGGGGTACGAGCAGTACTTC.

The sample holds one count of this clone. The rearrangement joins TRBV5-4 to TRBJ1-4; 7 bases line up with TRBD1. V was pared by 4 bases and J by 0 bases, with 9 bases of the junction left unmatched. The CDR3 contains 17 residues. Germline V gives CDR1 SGHNT, CDR2 YYREEE (reference sequence). The CDR3 region is CASSSTGEGATNEKLFF. DNA for the CDR3: TGTGCCAGCAGCAGTACAGGGGAGGGGGCAACTAATGAAAAACTGTTTTTT.

J is TRBJ2-3 and V is TRBV9; 8 bases match TRBD2. V was pared by 5 bases and J by 4 bases, with 9 bases of the junction left unmatched. The CDR3 has 15 residues. Germline V gene sequence: CDR1 SGDLS, CDR2 YYNGEE. Written as DNA, the CDR3 is TGTGCCAGCAGGCCCTCAGCGGGAGCGCCAGATACGCAGTATTTT. Residues: CASRPSAGAPDTQYF.

The rearrangement links TRBV7-2 to TRBJ1-2; 7 nucleotides align to TRBD1. The CDR3 totals 15 residues. The J segment lost 3 bases and the V segment lost 4 bases, leaving 8 bases of the junction unmatched. CDR1 and CDR2 from the germline V gene are SGHTA and FQGNSA. The CDR3 nucleotides are TGTGCCAGCAGCTCTTACAGGGGCGCAGACTATGGCTACACCTTC. It is translated as CASSSYRGADYGYTF.

The rearrangement links TRBV2 to TRBJ2-7; the D is unclear. CDR3 length equals 13 residues. Germline CDR1 and CDR2: SNHLY and FYNNEI. V dropped 3 bases and J dropped 7 bases, with 13 bases sitting between them. CDR3 sequence: CASSETVFKEQYF. CDR3 DNA sequence: TGTGCCAGCAGTGAGACGGTCTTCAAGGAGCAGTACTTC. The full variable domain, rest sourced from reference TRBV2 and TRBJ2-7, is EPEVTQTPSHQVTQMGQEVILRCVPISNHLYFYWYRQILGQKVEFLVSFYNNEISEKSEIFDDQFSVERPDGSNFTLKIRSTKLEDSAMYFCASSETVFKEQYFGPGTRLTVT.

A few counts support this clone. V and J are TRBV6-2 or TRBV6-3 and TRBJ2-2; a possible D gene is TRBD2 (6 bases). The CDR3 contains 14 residues. The germline V and J ends were trimmed by 4 bases and 4 bases, with 10 bases remaining between them. The germline CDR1 and CDR2 sequences are MNHEY and SVGEGT. The CDR3 loop reads CASSFGGITGELFF. CDR3 nucleotides: TGTGCCAGCAGTTTTGGCGGGATCACCGGGGAGCTGTTTTTT.

The rearrangement links TRBV5-4 to TRBJ2-3; D not resolved. Trimming took 4 bases from V and 4 from J, leaving 13 bases between them. Germline V CDR1 and CDR2: SGHNT, YYREEE (reference sequence). The CDR3 length is 14 residues. The CDR3 DNA reads TGTGCCAGCAGCCGCGAACGTGGCGCAGATACGCAGTATTTT. As protein: CASSRERGADTQYF. The whole variable domain, filled in from reference TRBV5-4 and TRBJ2-3, reads ETGVTQSPTHLIKTRGQQVTLRCSSQSGHNTVSWYQQALGQGPQFIFQYYREEENGRGNFPPRFSGLQFPNYSSELNVNALELDDSALYLCASSRERGADTQYFGPGTRLTVL.

The gene calls are TRBV5-1 and TRBJ2-7; D not certain. The V end was cut by 4 bases, the J end by 3 bases, with 17 bases between. In germline, CDR1 is SGHRS, CDR2 YFSETQ. The CDR3 totals 15 residues. The CDR3: CASSKDLNRVYEQYF. The CDR3, as DNA: TGCGCCAGCAGCAAGGACCTTAACCGGGTCTACGAGCAGTACTTC.

This rearrangement joins TRBV4-2 to TRBJ2-7, with 9 bases matching TRBD1. CDR1 is LGHNA and CDR2 is YNFKEQ in the germline V gene. The CDR3 covers 15 residues. J gave up 7 bases and V 0 bases, and 7 bases lay outside the gene matches. CDR3 region: CASSQDYRGPGEQYF. For the CDR3, the DNA is TGTGCCAGCAGCCAAGATTACAGGGGGCCCGGGGAGCAGTACTTC.

The J gene is TRBJ2-2, the V gene TRBV7-3; 7 nucleotides agree with TRBD1. J lost 0 bases, V lost 3 bases, and 1 base had no gene match. The CDR3 has 15 amino acids. From germline, CDR1 is SGHTA and CDR2 FQGTGA. CDR3 amino acids: CASSFQGANTGELFF. The CDR3 bases are TGTGCCAGCAGCTTCCAGGGGGCGAACACCGGGGAGCTGTTTTTT.

This clone has just one count. A junction boundary mismatches the germline segment, possibly from a read error. The gene calls are TRBV7-2 and TRBJ2-1; possibly TRBD2 for D (6 bases). CDR3 length: 14 amino acids. The V gene's germline CDR1 is SGHTA and CDR2 FQGNSA. CDR3 residues: CASSLALSYNEQFF. The DNA of the CDR3 is TGTGCCAGCAGCCTAGCGCTCTCCTACAATGAGCAGTTCTTC.

The V gene is TRBV15, the J gene TRBJ1-5; TRBD1 might be the D (6 bases). The CDR3 covers 16 residues. Germline V gene sequence: CDR1 LNHNV, CDR2 YYDKDF (reference sequence). V was clipped by 0 bases and J by 2 bases, with 11 bases between them. The CDR3 DNA is TGTGCCACCAGCAGAGACAGGGGTTCGGGCAATCAGCCCCAGCATTTT. Residues: CATSRDRGSGNQPQHF.

The rearrangement uses TRBV19 and TRBJ2-3, with D maybe TRBD2 (6 bases). CDR3 length equals 14 residues. Trimming cost V 2 bases and J 5 bases, with 11 bases left between them. Germline lookup yields CDR1 LNHDA and CDR2 SQIVND (reference sequence). The DNA for the CDR3 is TGTGCCAGTAGTATATCGGGGGTAGGAGATACGCAGTATTTT. This codes for CASSISGVGDTQYF.

This clone was seen more than once but under ten times. The V gene is TRBV4-2, the J gene TRBJ2-1; 7 bases agree with TRBD2. J lost 15 bases, V lost 1 base, and 12 bases had no gene match. Germline loops: CDR1 LGHNA, CDR2 YNFKEQ. CDR3 length equals 14 residues. The CDR3 DNA is TGTGCCAGCAGCCAAGTGTCAGGGACTACCCGGGGGTTCTTC. Amino acids: CASSQVSGTTRGFF.

This clone was seen a handful of times. The rearrangement links TRBV6-6 to TRBJ2-7; 7 nucleotides agree with TRBD2. The junction had 1 base not matched to a gene; V was cut back by 6 bases and J by 2 bases. The germline V gene encodes CDR1 MNHNY and CDR2 SVGAGI (reference sequence). The CDR3 has 12 residues. CDR3 sequence reads: CASSGTTYEQYF. The CDR3, as DNA: TGTGCCAGCAGCGGGACTACCTACGAGCAGTACTTC.

The rearrangement links TRBV6-1 to TRBJ2-1; 7 nucleotides match TRBD2. CDR3 size: 14 residues. The V gene's germline CDR1 is MNHNS and CDR2 SASEGT. V lost 3 bases to trimming and J lost 4 bases; unmatched junction nucleotides: 3. The CDR3: CASSEGLQYNEQFF. Written as DNA, the CDR3 is TGTGCCAGCAGTGAGGGACTACAGTACAATGAGCAGTTCTTC.

The chain is built from TRBV11-2 and TRBJ2-7; TRBD2 is a possible D gene (5 bases). The V and J ends lost 2 bases and 5 bases respectively, with 10 bases between them. Germline values: CDR1 SGHAT, CDR2 FQNNGV. CDR3 size: 13 residues. The CDR3 loop is CASSLRGRNEQYF. DNA for the CDR3: TGTGCCAGCAGCTTACGGGGTCGGAACGAGCAGTACTTC.

There are a few counts of this clone. This chain uses TRBV7-8 with TRBJ2-3, with unresolved D. The CDR3 is 16 residues long. V gave up 3 bases and J gave up 3 bases, with 16 bases separating them. Germline CDR1 is SGHVS and CDR2 is FQNEAQ. CDR3 sequence reads: CASSFSPGLVTDTQYF. The CDR3 region has the DNA TGTGCCAGCAGCTTCAGTCCGGGTTTGGTGACAGATACGCAGTATTTT. Filled out from reference TRBV7-8 and TRBJ2-3, the complete variable domain reads GAGVSQSPRYKVAKRGQDVALRCDPISGHVSLFWYQQALGQGPEFLTYFQNEAQLDKSGLPSDRFFAERPEGSVSTLKIQRTQQEDSAVYLCASSFSPGLVTDTQYFGPGTRLTVL.

This chain connects TRBV7-9 to TRBJ1-3, with D uncertain. V dropped 3 bases and J dropped 0 bases, with 6 bases sitting between them. The CDR3 is 14 residues long. Germline CDR1 SEHNR, CDR2 FQNEAQ (reference sequence). The CDR3 DNA sequence: TGTGCCAGCAGCTTGAAGGGCTCTGGAAACACCATATATTTT. The encoded protein is CASSLKGSGNTIYF.

J is TRBJ2-1 and V is TRBV4-2; D possibly corresponds to TRBD2 (6 bases). The germline V gene encodes CDR1 LGHNA and CDR2 YNFKEQ. Between the trimmed V and J ends, which lost 1 base and 6 bases, there was a span of 7 bases. The CDR3 has 13 residues. The CDR3 reads CASSQVGGNEQFF. CDR3 nucleotide sequence: TGTGCCAGCAGCCAAGTGGGAGGCAATGAGCAGTTCTTC.

This rearrangement joins TRBV7-2 to TRBJ2-7; tentative D call: TRBD2 (6 bases). The germline V gene encodes CDR1 SGHTA and CDR2 FQGNSA. The CDR3 loop spans 16 amino acids. V lost 5 bases to trimming and J lost 6 bases, with 23 bases between them. The CDR3 coding sequence is TGTGCCAGCAGCCCCCCTCCGGGACTCCCGTTGGGCGAGCAGTACTTC. Translating it yields CASSPPPGLPLGEQYF.

The rearrangement links TRBV5-1 to TRBJ1-2; D may be TRBD1 (5 bases). This CDR3 has 14 amino acids. Trimming pared 5 bases from V and 0 bases from J, leaving 11 bases between. Germline loops: CDR1 SGHRS, CDR2 YFSETQ. CDR3 sequence reads: CASRRDSSNYGYTF. The CDR3 DNA is TGCGCCAGCAGGCGGGACTCCTCTAACTATGGCTACACCTTC.

This sequence joins TRBV7-2 and TRBJ1-1; TRBD1 agrees at 7 bases. CDR1 SGHTA and CDR2 FQGNSA come from the germline V gene. This CDR3 has 15 amino acids. V lost 1 base to trimming and J lost 2 bases; unmatched junction nucleotides: 4. CDR3 sequence: CASSLEGTANTEAFF. The CDR3 region has the DNA TGTGCCAGCAGCTTAGAGGGGACAGCAAACACTGAAGCTTTCTTT.